This T cell receptor beta chain was identified in a study of blood T cell repertoires in COVID-19. Study information: Both acute and convalescent COVID-19 samples were obtained from the United States, Italy and Spain. Sample material is recorded as cDNA or gDNA derived from T cells, B-cell-depleted T cells, or PBMCs.

Original analysis: Amplification from reference gene primers served as the basis for estimated nucleated cell counts. TCRdb keeps only in-frame clones here, not all; method: immunoSEQ multiplex PCR. Clonal size and the V and J genes are those of that table, whereas D and trimming came from the DNA. This table holds over 250,000 clones, 85% found once. The J segment lost 4 bases and the V segment lost 4 bases, leaving 9 bases of the junction unmatched. Germline loops: CDR1 LGHNA, CDR2 YNFKEQ. The CDR3 length is 16 residues. The source material was peripheral blood. The chain joins TRBV4-2 to TRBJ2-3; 9 bases match TRBD2. The receptor's source is a man aged 45-60 years with active or convalescent COVID-19. Written as DNA, the CDR3 is TGTGCCAGCAGCCCCCAAGCGGGAGGCAGCGCAGATACGCAGTATTTT. Protein sequence: CASSPQAGGSADTQYF.